This TCR beta chain comes out of a study of identical twins. General study points: Within monozygotic twins, out-of-frame TCR alpha sharing was underestimated by the models. In zero-insertion analyses, partial confounding could arise from invariant MAIT and iNKT cells. Low generation probability was overrepresented in out-of-frame alpha sequences shared by twins.

V was shortened by 5 bases and J by 2 bases, with 3 bases between the two germline ends. This CDR3 spans 12 amino acids. CDR1 and CDR2 from the germline V gene are KGHSH and LQKENI. For this clonotype: No antigen is known for it.

TCRdb reanalysed the 5' RACE reads using MiXCR and keeps one entry per CDR3 protein. The table has a few hundred thousand distinct CDR3 sequences, about 10% seen once. The V gene is TRBV18, the J gene TRBJ2-2, with D hard to call. The TCR was taken from a woman between 45 and 65 years old in good health. Sample: naive T cells sorted from blood. CDR3 amino acids: CASSKNTGELFF. As DNA, the CDR3 is TGTGCCAGCTCAAAAAACACCGGGGAGCTGTTTTTT.